The clone carrying this T cell receptor beta chain was detected many times. Its antigen is unknown. During its preparation, the TCRbeta library received unique molecular identifiers. TCRdb passed the PCR reads through MiXCR, listing each CDR3 protein once. The profile shows about 580,000 distinct CDR3 sequences, 20% to 25% of them singletons. The data derive from a study of T-cell reconstitution after alpha-beta-depleted transplantation in children. Findings and caveats of the study: Diversity of TCRbeta at day 60 was high in some patients, arising from surviving recipient T cells and thymic progenitors. It was newly produced T cells that mostly accounted for T-cell counts and diversity one year after transplant.

Looked up from germline, CDR1 is MNHEY and CDR2 is SVGEGT. The CDR3 loop spans 14 amino acids. Trimming pared 6 bases from V and 3 bases from J, leaving 12 bases between. V is TRBV6-2 or TRBV6-3 and J is TRBJ1-3; D not certain. This sequence originates from a boy younger than two who had a stem cell transplant for acute myeloid leukemia, so the T cells may come from the graft donor. Here the sequenced sample was PBMCs, mostly from graft donor cells, taken 360 days after TCRalphabeta/CD19-depleted stem cell transplant. CDR3 loop: CASSRQAYGNTIYF. As DNA, the CDR3 is TGTGCCAGCAGCCGACAAGCATATGGAAACACCATATATTTT.